The clone carrying this T cell receptor beta chain was picked up many times. The investigators amplified TCR beta CDR3 regions from RNA transcripts. An initial round of RT-PCR targeting the TCR CDR3 relied on the HTBI primer set. TCRdb recomputed calls from the multiplex PCR reads with MiXCR, one row per CDR3 protein. Of 200,000 to 250,000 distinct CDR3 sequences in the sample, about a sixth were seen once. There are 17 residues in the CDR3. V was clipped by 5 bases and J by 5 bases; unmatched bases: 12. Germline V gene sequence: CDR1 LGHDT, CDR2 YNNKEL (reference sequence). Ophthalmopathy cases met thresholds of Clinical Activity Score at least 3, NOSPECS grade at least 4 and duration under 3 months. The diagnoses drew upon clinical symptoms, serum thyroxine and TRAb, thyroid ultrasound and orbital computed tomography. PBMCs came from around 9.7 ml fresh peripheral blood. The data stem from a study of T cells in Graves' hyperthyroidism and ophthalmopathy. In the study overall: Peripheral blood was acquired at first diagnosis, ahead of any therapy whatsoever.

The chain employs TRBV3-1 and TRBJ2-3; 11 bases align to TRBD2. The source material was blood. The sequence was obtained from a young woman with Graves' ophthalmopathy. The CDR3 loop reads CASSTQGTSGRLDTQYF. CDR3 DNA sequence: TGTGCCAGCAGCACACAGGGAACTAGCGGGAGACTAGATACGCAGTATTTT.